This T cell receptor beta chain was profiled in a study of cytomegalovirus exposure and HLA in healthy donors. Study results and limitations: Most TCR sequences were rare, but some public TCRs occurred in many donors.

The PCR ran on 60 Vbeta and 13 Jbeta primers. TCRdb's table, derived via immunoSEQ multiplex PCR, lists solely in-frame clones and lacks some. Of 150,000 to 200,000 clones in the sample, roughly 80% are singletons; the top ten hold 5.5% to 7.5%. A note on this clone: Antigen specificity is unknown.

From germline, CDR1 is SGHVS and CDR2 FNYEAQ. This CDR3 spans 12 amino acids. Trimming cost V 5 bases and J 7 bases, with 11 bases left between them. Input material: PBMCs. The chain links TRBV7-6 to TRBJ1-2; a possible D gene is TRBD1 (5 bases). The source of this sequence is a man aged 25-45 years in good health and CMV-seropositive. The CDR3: CASSQEGVGYTF. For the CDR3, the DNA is TGTGCCAGCAGCCAAGAAGGGGTTGGCTACACCTTC.